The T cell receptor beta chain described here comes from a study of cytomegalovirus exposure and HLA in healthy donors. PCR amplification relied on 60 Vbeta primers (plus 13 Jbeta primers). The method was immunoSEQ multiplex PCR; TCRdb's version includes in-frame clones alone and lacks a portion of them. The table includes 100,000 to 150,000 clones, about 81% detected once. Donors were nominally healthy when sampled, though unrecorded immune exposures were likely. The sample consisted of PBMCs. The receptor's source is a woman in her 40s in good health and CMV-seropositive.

Here the CDR3 DNA reads TGCGCCAGCAGCGGCGGACAGGGTGCAGAGACCCAGTACTTC. Protein: CASSGGQGAETQYF. This chain links TRBV5-1 with TRBJ2-5, with TRBD1 identical over 8 bases. V lost 4 bases to trimming and J lost 4 bases; unmatched junction nucleotides: 6. The CDR3 loop spans 14 amino acids. Germline V lookup: CDR1 SGHRS, CDR2 YFSETQ.